One sample yielded the 2 T cell receptor beta chains listed below, sequenced in a study of blood T cells in healthy people across ages. Alongside a J-beta primer mix, a sample-barcoded 5' primer served in a second PCR lasting about 7 to 11 cycles. TCRdb passed the 5' RACE reads through MiXCR, listing each CDR3 protein once. The sample holds more than 1,400,000 distinct CDR3 sequences; approximately 40% are singletons and the top ten take 7.9%. Material: blood. The receptors stem from a woman aged 18-29 years in good health.

V gene TRBV12-3 or TRBV12-4 combines with J gene TRBJ1-5, with D uncertain. V lost 0 bases and J 2 bases, leaving 14 bases between the germline ends. There are 17 residues in the CDR3. The CDR3 is CASSLAQGLWGNQPQHF. The CDR3, as DNA: TGTGCCAGCAGTTTAGCACAAGGGTTGTGGGGCAATCAGCCCCAGCATTTT.

J is TRBJ2-2 and V is TRBV6-5; 7 positions agree with TRBD1. Germline V gene sequence: CDR1 MNHEY, CDR2 SVGAGI. The CDR3 sequence is 15 residues long. Germline trimming cut 4 bases from V and 5 bases from J; bases unmatched to any gene: 7. In DNA form, the CDR3 reads TGTGCCAGCAGTTCCGGGACAGAGTCGACCGGGGAGCTGTTTTTT. Protein sequence: CASSSGTESTGELFF.